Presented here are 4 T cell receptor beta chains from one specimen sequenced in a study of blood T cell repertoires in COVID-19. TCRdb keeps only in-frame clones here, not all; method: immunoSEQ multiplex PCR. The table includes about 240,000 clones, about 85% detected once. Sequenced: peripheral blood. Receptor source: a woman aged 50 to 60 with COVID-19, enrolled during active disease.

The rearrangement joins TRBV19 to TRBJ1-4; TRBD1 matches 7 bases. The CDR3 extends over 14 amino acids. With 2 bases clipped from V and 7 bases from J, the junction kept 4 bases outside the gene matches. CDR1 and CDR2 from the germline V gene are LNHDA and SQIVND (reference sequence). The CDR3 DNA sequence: TGTGCCAGTAGTATAAACAGGGGAGGTGAAAAACTGTTTTTT. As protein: CASSINRGGEKLFF.

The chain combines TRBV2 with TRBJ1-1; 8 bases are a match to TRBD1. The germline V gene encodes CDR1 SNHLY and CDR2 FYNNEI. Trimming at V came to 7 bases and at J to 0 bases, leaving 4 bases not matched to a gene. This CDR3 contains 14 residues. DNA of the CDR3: TGTGCCAGCAAACGACAGGGGCTGAACACTGAAGCTTTCTTT. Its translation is CASKRQGLNTEAFF.

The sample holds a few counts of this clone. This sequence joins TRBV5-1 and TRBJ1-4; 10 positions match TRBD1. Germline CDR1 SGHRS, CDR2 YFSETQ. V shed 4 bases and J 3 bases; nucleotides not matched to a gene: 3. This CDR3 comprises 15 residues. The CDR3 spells CASSRDRGANEKLFF. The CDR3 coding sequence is TGCGCCAGCAGCCGGGACAGGGGAGCTAATGAAAAACTGTTTTTT.

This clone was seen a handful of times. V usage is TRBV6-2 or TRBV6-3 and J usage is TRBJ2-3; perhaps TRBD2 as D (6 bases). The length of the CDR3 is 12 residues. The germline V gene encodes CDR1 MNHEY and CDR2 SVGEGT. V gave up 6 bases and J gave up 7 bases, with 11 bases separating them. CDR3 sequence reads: CASSPLANTQYF. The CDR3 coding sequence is TGTGCCAGCAGCCCACTAGCAAATACGCAGTATTTT.